These 27 T cell receptor beta chains share one sample of origin, sequenced in a study of post-analysis software for immune sequencing data. Each TCR beta cDNA library carried unique molecular identifiers. TCRdb itself ran the PCR reads through MiXCR, one entry per CDR3 protein. The table lists under 200,000 distinct CDR3 sequences, about 34% of them singletons. The sequences come from blood, collected after autologous hematopoietic stem cell transplantation. These receptors all stem from a girl aged 5 to 17 with multiple sclerosis.

A few counts support this clonotype. The genes are TRBV6-1 and TRBJ2-1; 7 bases are shared with TRBD2. Germline lookup yields CDR1 MNHNS and CDR2 SASEGT. Trimming removed 3 bases from V and 3 bases from J; junction bases left unmatched: 11. This CDR3 is 17 amino acids long. This CDR3 is CASSDAAGLLDYNEQFF. The CDR3 nucleotides read TGTGCCAGCAGTGATGCAGCGGGACTTCTCGACTACAATGAGCAGTTCTTC.

The J gene is TRBJ1-5, the V gene TRBV20-1, with D maybe TRBD1 (5 bases). CDR3 length: 14 amino acids. Germline CDR1 is DFQATT and CDR2 is SNEGSKA (reference sequence). V was clipped by 3 bases and J by 6 bases, with 15 bases between them. CDR3 protein: CSASGRDAGQPQHF. The CDR3 DNA reads as TGCAGTGCTAGTGGCAGGGATGCGGGTCAGCCCCAGCATTTT.

V and J are TRBV29-1 and TRBJ2-3; TRBD2 matches 9 bases. The CDR3 loop spans 13 amino acids. V shed 5 bases and J 3 bases; nucleotides not matched to a gene: 3. CDR1 SQVTM and CDR2 ANQGSEA come from the germline V gene. The DNA of the CDR3 is TGCAGCGTTACCGGACTAGCGACAGATACGCAGTATTTT. Translating it yields CSVTGLATDTQYF.

The chain recombines TRBV6-5 with TRBJ2-7, with D possibly matching TRBD1 (7 bases). V was pared by 5 bases and J by 2 bases, with 19 bases between. CDR1 is MNHEY and CDR2 is SVGAGI in the germline V gene. The CDR3 is made up of 16 amino acids. CDR3 coding DNA: TGTGCCAGCAGTAAAACTGCGGGGACAGTGGCCTACGAGCAGTACTTC. Translating it yields CASSKTAGTVAYEQYF.

Only a few counts were recorded for this clonotype. The rearrangement links TRBV6-5 to TRBJ2-3, with D maybe TRBD1 (6 bases). V was cut by 5 bases and J by 5 bases, with 11 bases left in between. Germline V gene sequence: CDR1 MNHEY, CDR2 SVGAGI. The CDR3 runs 13 residues. CDR3 region: CASSQGRGDTQYF. For the CDR3, the DNA is TGTGCCAGCAGTCAGGGCAGGGGAGATACGCAGTATTTT.

Notes on this clonotype: A much larger clone lies a single base off, so this may be a read error. The chain couples TRBV4-1 to TRBJ2-7; D perhaps matches TRBD1 (7 bases). V lost 3 bases to trimming and J lost 4 bases, with 19 bases between them. Germline CDR1 is MGHRA and CDR2 is YSYEKL. CDR3 length equals 16 residues. The CDR3 bases are TGCGCCAGCAGCCAGTACGCAGGGGGGAATCAGTACGAGCAGTACTTC. This translates into CASSQYAGGNQYEQYF.

On this clonotype itself: The CDR3 end shows no conserved phenylalanine or tryptophan, and so a read error is likely. V and J are TRBV20-1 and TRBJ2-7; tentative D call: TRBD2 (6 bases). This CDR3 has 18 residues. The ends were cut back, 1 base at V and 5 bases at J, with 27 bases in the middle. Per germline, CDR1 DFQATT and CDR2 SNEGSKA (reference sequence). The CDR3 spells CSARASPGLFERRDEQYL. Written as DNA, the CDR3 is TGCAGTGCTAGAGCTAGCCCGGGACTTTTTGAACGGCGCGACGAGCAGTACCTC.

Remarks on this clonotype: Given a much more abundant clone one base away, this may be a read error. This CDR3 is CASSVTQKQFF. CDR3 in DNA: TGTGCCAGCAGCGTTACGCAAAAGCAGTTCTTC. The chain employs TRBV12-3 or TRBV12-4 and TRBJ2-1; the D is unclear. The CDR3 has 11 residues. The ends were cut back, 6 bases at V and 11 bases at J, with 11 bases in the middle.

This clonotype appeared a few times. The rearrangement uses TRBV5-1 and TRBJ2-5; 12 nucleotides align to TRBD2. This CDR3 is 16 amino acids long. V shed 3 bases, J shed 1 base, and the junction held 4 bases outside the gene matches. The germline V gene encodes CDR1 SGHRS and CDR2 YFSETQ. The CDR3 reads CASSSTSGSTQETQYF. The CDR3, as DNA: TGCGCCAGCAGCTCGACTAGCGGGAGTACCCAAGAGACCCAGTACTTC. Full variable domain (remainder filled in from reference TRBV5-1 and TRBJ2-5): KAGVTQTPRYLIKTRGQQVTLSCSPISGHRSVSWYQQTPGQGLQFLFEYFSETQRNKGNFPGRFSGRQFSNSRSEMNVSTLELGDSALYLCASSSTSGSTQETQYFGPGTRLLVL.

In regard to this clonotype: It may be a read error: a sequence one base away is much more abundant. DNA for the CDR3: TGTGCCAGCAGCTCGACTTGCGAGCAGTACTTC. This gives the protein CASSSTCEQYF. The chain joins TRBV28 to TRBJ2-5; D remains unclear. The J call may be in error: the DNA end matches TRBJ2-7 better. Germline V CDR1 and CDR2: MDHEN, SYDVKM. The CDR3 runs 11 residues.

This clonotype was seen more than once but under ten times. J is TRBJ1-1 and V is TRBV4-2; possible D gene TRBD1, 6 bases. CDR1 is LGHNA, CDR2 YNFKEQ, per germline. The V end lost 0 bases, the J end lost 0 bases, and 14 bases lay between the germline ends. The CDR3 extends over 17 amino acids. The CDR3, as DNA: TGTGCCAGCAGCCAAGATGAGGGCAGGACAGTGAACACTGAAGCTTTCTTT. Translation gives CASSQDEGRTVNTEAFF.

The rearrangement links TRBV7-2 to TRBJ2-4; TRBD2 agrees at 10 bases. The CDR3 spans 18 residues. V gave up 6 bases and J gave up 3 bases; unmatched junction bases: 14. Germline loops: CDR1 SGHTA, CDR2 FQGNSA. DNA of the CDR3: TGTGCCAGCAGTTCTAGCGGGGGCCTCCCTTCGGACAAAAACATTCAGTACTTC. It encodes CASSSSGGLPSDKNIQYF.

The gene calls are TRBV2 and TRBJ2-1; 12 bases align to TRBD2. CDR3 length equals 16 residues. In germline, CDR1 is SNHLY, CDR2 FYNNEI. V trimming: 3 bases; J trimming: 8 bases; junction bases outside the gene matches: 8. CDR3 in DNA: TGTGCCAGCAGTGAGGTCCTAGCGGGAGGGGTGGATGAGCAGTTCTTC. It specifies CASSEVLAGGVDEQFF.

A single count supports this clonotype. This chain connects TRBV11-2 to TRBJ1-1; maybe TRBD1 (5 bases). CDR3 length: 15 amino acids. CDR1 and CDR2 (germline): SGHAT, FQNNGV. V lost 5 bases and J lost 2, with 15 bases in between. CDR3 nucleotide sequence: TGTGCCAGCAGCCCGGGACGGCAGTTAAACACTGAAGCTTTCTTT. This codes for CASSPGRQLNTEAFF.

A remark on this clonotype: An end of the junction differs from the germline gene, which may be a read error. The CDR3 region has the DNA TGCGCCAGCAGCTTGTCGGCCTCCGACGAGCAGTACTTC. This codes for CASSLSASDEQYF. The rearrangement uses TRBV5-1 and TRBJ2-5; D remains ambiguous. The DNA end is a closer match to TRBJ2-7, so the J assignment may be wrong. The V gene's germline CDR1 is SGHRS and CDR2 YFSETQ. The CDR3 is 13 residues long.

Of note for this clonotype: This may stem from a read error, because a much larger clone lies one nucleotide away. The chain links TRBV3-1 to TRBJ1-5, with D perhaps TRBD1 (5 bases). The CDR3 spans 14 residues. CDR1 LGHDT and CDR2 YNNKEL come from the germline V gene (reference sequence). The CDR3 reads CASSQGWGNRPQHF. As DNA, the CDR3 is TGTGCCAGCAGCCAGGGTTGGGGCAATCGGCCCCAGCATTTT.

The chain combines TRBV6-2 or TRBV6-3 with TRBJ2-7; TRBD2 matches at 8 bases. V dropped 7 bases and J dropped 2; count of bases not matched to a gene: 7. CDR1 is MNHEY and CDR2 is SVGEGT in the germline V gene. The length of the CDR3 is 14 residues. This CDR3 reads CASTLAGTAYEQYF. CDR3 DNA sequence: TGTGCCAGCACCTTAGCGGGGACGGCCTACGAGCAGTACTTC.

This clonotype came up many times. The chain combines TRBV10-2 with TRBJ2-7; the D gene could be TRBD1 or TRBD2 (5 bases each). This CDR3 has 12 residues. The germline V gene encodes CDR1 WSHSY and CDR2 SAAADI. V was cut by 5 bases and J by 3 bases, with 8 bases left in between. CDR3 sequence: CASSWDGYEQYF. The CDR3 DNA is TGCGCCAGCAGTTGGGACGGCTACGAGCAGTACTTC.

J is TRBJ2-5 and V is TRBV4-3; tentatively, D is TRBD2 (5 bases). The assigned J gene may be wrong: the sequence end matches TRBJ2-7 better. Per the germline V gene, CDR1 is LGHNA and CDR2 is YSLEER. There are 11 residues in the CDR3. CDR3 nucleotide sequence: TGCGCCCGCCGCGGGCCCCACGAGCAGTACTTC. Translated, it gives CARRGPHEQYF.

This clonotype was counted only a few times. J is TRBJ2-3 and V is TRBV25-1; 7 bases line up with TRBD2. The junction had 7 bases not matched to a gene; V was cut back by 6 bases and J by 1 base. The CDR3 consists of 15 residues. Germline V lookup: CDR1 MGHDK, CDR2 SYGVNS. CDR3 bases: TGTGCCAGCAGCCCCGTGGCGGGGGGCACAGATACGCAGTATTTT. Translated: CASSPVAGGTDTQYF.

The rearrangement uses TRBV6-1 and TRBJ2-6; 8 nucleotides line up with TRBD1. CDR1 MNHNS and CDR2 SASEGT come from the germline V gene. The CDR3 runs 18 residues. V shed 4 bases and J 0 bases; nucleotides not matched to a gene: 8. The CDR3 bases are TGTGCCAGCAGTGGGGGGGACAGGTCCCTCTCTGGGGCCAACGTCCTGACTTTC. This encodes CASSGGDRSLSGANVLTF.

The J gene is TRBJ2-1, the V gene TRBV2; TRBD2 aligns across 9 bases. CDR1 and CDR2 (germline): SNHLY, FYNNEI. Unmatched junction bases numbered 9, after V lost 5 bases and J lost 7 bases. This CDR3 is built from 15 residues. The CDR3 DNA reads as TGTGCCAGCAGTTCCCTAGCGGGAAATGTAAATGAGCAGTTCTTC. Its protein product is CASSSLAGNVNEQFF.

This clonotype was picked up a small number of times. This sequence joins TRBV12-3 or TRBV12-4 and TRBJ2-7; D unclear. Deletions cut 4 bases from V and 0 bases from J, with 10 bases between. This CDR3 comprises 14 residues. This chain's CDR3 is CASSSPQCSYEQYF. CDR3 nucleotides: TGTGCCAGCAGTTCCCCTCAATGCTCCTACGAGCAGTACTTC.

In its sample, this clonotype was seen a few times. The rearrangement links TRBV12-3 or TRBV12-4 to TRBJ2-3; 8 bases match TRBD1. V was pared by 5 bases and J by 0 bases, with 4 bases of the junction left unmatched. The CDR3 sequence is 15 residues long. CDR3 sequence reads: CASSLGQGSTDTQYF. The CDR3 DNA reads as TGTGCCAGCAGTCTAGGACAGGGTAGCACAGATACGCAGTATTTT.

V usage is TRBV7-8 and J usage is TRBJ1-2; D ambiguous. Germline CDR1 is SGHVS and CDR2 is FQNEAQ. V was trimmed by 0 bases and J by 2 bases, leaving 16 bases between them. CDR3 length equals 17 residues. CDR3 amino acids: CASSLAAEEYINYGYTF. CDR3 sequence (DNA): TGTGCCAGCAGCTTAGCGGCAGAGGAGTATATAAACTATGGCTACACCTTC.

This clonotype was recorded once. The rearrangement links TRBV20-1 to TRBJ2-1; TRBD2 aligns across 11 bases. CDR3 length equals 17 residues. Germline V lookup: CDR1 DFQATT, CDR2 SNEGSKA (reference sequence). V shed 5 bases and J 6 bases; nucleotides not matched to a gene: 15. The CDR3 DNA reads TGCAGTGCTCATCGAGTTACTAGCGGGAGTACGGGCAATGAGCAGTTCTTC. This encodes CSAHRVTSGSTGNEQFF.

This clonotype was detected a few times. The chain recombines TRBV12-3 or TRBV12-4 with TRBJ2-1; no clear D. The V end was cut by 2 bases, the J end by 5 bases, with 7 bases between. This CDR3 region has 13 residues. The CDR3 bases are TGTGCCAGCAGTTTATCCCAGAACAATGAGCAGTTCTTC. Amino acid sequence: CASSLSQNNEQFF.